Only a few counts were recorded for the clone carrying this T cell receptor (beta chain). Antigen unknown. This sample was included in a study of cytomegalovirus exposure and HLA in healthy donors. General study points: Exclusion applied to some V segments, including TRBV6-2 and TRBV6-3, as they were indistinguishable. Most subjects had HLA-A and HLA-B alleles reportedly predicted accurately by TCR beta sequences.

Nominal health characterized the donors when sampled, though unrecorded immune exposures were likely. The PCR made use of 60 Vbeta and 13 Jbeta primers. Using immunoSEQ multiplex PCR, the repertoire was profiled, and TCRdb retains in-frame clones only, with some absent. The data hold some 110,000 clones, with under 85% observed a single time. With 4 bases removed from V and 4 bases from J, the gap between germline ends came to 8 bases. CDR1 and CDR2 (germline): SQVTM, ANQGSEA. CDR3 length: 11 residues. This sequence originates from a woman aged 35 to 49 in good health and CMV-seropositive. This chain uses TRBV29-1 with TRBJ2-7; D possibly corresponds to TRBD1 (5 bases). Sequencing was carried out using PBMCs. CDR3 sequence (DNA): TGCAGCGTTGGGGGCGAGTACGAGCAGTACTTC. It yields the protein CSVGGEYEQYF.